This is a list of T cell receptor beta chains from one sample in a study of Ad26.COV2.S vaccination and SARS-CoV-2 variants. TCRdb's copy holds only in-frame clones and misses some; the assay was immunoSEQ multiplex PCR. The table includes approximately 97,000 clones, roughly 80% detected once. The sample here was peripheral blood, taken after recovery from COVID-19. The receptors shown here come from a human donor who had recovered from COVID-19. CDR3s include the opening cysteine and the closing phenylalanine or tryptophan. Each record gives: D gene, clone size, J gene, V gene, CDR3 protein, CDR3 DNA. The D gene is left open where the match is weak. Only part of the rows carry a size: once, few, many, or a class if the clone is expanded.

D: TRBD1
size: -
J: TRBJ2-1
V: TRBV4-2
CDR3: CASSQAGQDSYNEQFF
DNA: TGTGCCAGCAGCCAGGCTGGACAGGACTCCTACAATGAGCAGTTCTTC

D: TRBD1
size: -
J: TRBJ1-2
V: TRBV5-7
CDR3: CASSQDRSNGYTF
DNA: TGTGCCAGCAGCCAGGACAGGAGTAATGGCTACACCTTC

D: -
size: -
J: TRBJ1-5
V: TRBV5-1
CDR3: CASSETGSGNQPQHF
DNA: TGCGCCAGCAGCGAAACAGGGTCTGGCAATCAGCCCCAGCATTTT

D: -
size: -
J: TRBJ1-4
V: TRBV7-2
CDR3: CASSFGSGFEKLFF
DNA: TGTGCCAGCAGCTTCGGATCAGGGTTCGAAAAACTGTTTTTT

D: -
size: -
J: TRBJ2-7
V: TRBV28
CDR3: CASSAQGLYEQYF
DNA: TGTGCCAGCAGTGCCCAGGGCCTTTACGAGCAGTACTTC

D: -
size: -
J: TRBJ1-4
V: TRBV3-1/TRBV3-2
CDR3: CASSQGSGATGYEKLFF
DNA: TGTGCCAGCAGCCAAGGTAGCGGGGCGACAGGATATGAAAAACTGTTTTTT

D: TRBD1
size: few
J: TRBJ2-1
V: TRBV2
CDR3: CASSQQGINEQFF
DNA: TGTGCCAGCAGTCAACAGGGGATCAATGAGCAGTTCTTC

D: -
size: -
J: TRBJ1-6
V: TRBV5-1
CDR3: CASSLGGTREGPPLHF
DNA: TGCGCCAGCAGCTTGGGAGGGACACGGGAAGGGCCACCCCTCCACTTT

D: -
size: -
J: TRBJ2-5
V: TRBV13
CDR3: CASSLGVQETQYF
DNA: TGTGCCAGCAGCTTAGGGGTCCAAGAGACCCAGTACTTC

D: TRBD1
size: -
J: TRBJ1-3
V: TRBV27
CDR3: CASSPAGTGNGNTIYF
DNA: TGTGCCAGCAGTCCCGCCGGGACAGGGAACGGAAACACCATATATTTT

D: -
size: -
J: TRBJ1-1
V: TRBV20-1
CDR3: CSAEATEAFF
DNA: TGCAGTGCGGAGGCGACCGAAGCTTTCTTT

D: -
size: -
J: TRBJ2-3
V: TRBV5-1
CDR3: CASSLGLSSTDTQYF
DNA: TGCGCCAGCAGCCTGGGGTTGTCTAGCACAGATACGCAGTATTTT

D: -
size: few
J: TRBJ1-4
V: TRBV3-1/TRBV3-2
CDR3: CASSQSGEEKLFF
DNA: TGTGCCAGCAGCCAGTCAGGGGAGGAAAAACTGTTTTTT

D: -
size: -
J: TRBJ2-1
V: TRBV2
CDR3: CANQKQGSSYNEQFF
DNA: TGTGCCAACCAAAAGCAGGGCAGCTCCTACAATGAGCAGTTCTTC

D: TRBD1
size: -
J: TRBJ1-1
V: TRBV19
CDR3: CASRLQGKDPEAFF
DNA: TGTGCCAGTAGGCTACAGGGGAAGGACCCTGAAGCTTTCTTT

D: -
size: -
J: TRBJ2-5
V: TRBV10-2
CDR3: CASRGGPGETQYF
DNA: TGCGCCAGCAGAGGGGGGCCCGGGGAGACCCAGTACTTC

D: -
size: -
J: TRBJ1-1
V: TRBV19
CDR3: CASGDRWNTEAFF
DNA: TGTGCCAGTGGAGACAGGTGGAACACTGAAGCTTTCTTT

D: -
size: -
J: TRBJ2-3
V: TRBV27
CDR3: CASSFESPLDTQYF
DNA: TGTGCCAGCAGTTTTGAAAGCCCCTTGGATACGCAGTATTTT

D: -
size: -
J: TRBJ2-7
V: TRBV6-5
CDR3: CASSYSDPSRLYEQYF
DNA: TGTGCCAGCAGTTACTCCGACCCCTCCAGGCTCTACGAGCAGTACTTC

D: -
size: -
J: TRBJ2-1
V: TRBV12-3/TRBV12-4
CDR3: CASSPDYNEQFF
DNA: TGTGCCAGCAGTCCTGACTACAATGAGCAGTTCTTC

D: TRBD1
size: -
J: TRBJ2-5
V: TRBV5-1
CDR3: CASSLIRGTGYSSAQYF
DNA: TGCGCCAGCAGCTTGATACGAGGGACAGGGTATAGTTCGGCCCAGTACTTC

D: -
size: -
J: TRBJ2-2
V: TRBV14
CDR3: CASSPGTNTGELFF
DNA: TGTGCCAGCAGCCCCGGGACTAACACCGGGGAGCTGTTTTTT

D: -
size: -
J: TRBJ1-5
V: TRBV2
CDR3: CASSRPGYNQPQHF
DNA: TGTGCCAGCAGTCGACCGGGATACAATCAGCCCCAGCATTTT

D: -
size: -
J: TRBJ2-7
V: TRBV6-5
CDR3: CASTRGLGSYEQYF
DNA: TGTGCCAGCACCAGAGGACTGGGGAGCTACGAGCAGTACTTC

D: -
size: -
J: TRBJ2-3
V: TRBV3-1/TRBV3-2
CDR3: CASSLPDHDTQYF
DNA: TGTGCCAGCAGCCTCCCCGACCACGATACGCAGTATTTT

D: -
size: -
J: TRBJ2-7
V: TRBV7-9
CDR3: CASSPVYEQYF
DNA: TGTGCCAGCAGCCCCGTGTACGAGCAGTACTTC

D: -
size: -
J: TRBJ2-3
V: TRBV2
CDR3: CASKPGHLTDTQYF
DNA: TGTGCCAGCAAACCGGGACACCTCACAGATACGCAGTATTTT

D: TRBD2
size: -
J: TRBJ2-3
V: TRBV5-4
CDR3: CASSFSGGHTDTQYF
DNA: TGTGCCAGCAGCTTTAGCGGGGGACACACAGATACGCAGTATTTT

D: -
size: few
J: TRBJ1-5
V: TRBV30
CDR3: CAWSVGGAGQPQHF
DNA: TGTGCCTGGAGTGTAGGAGGGGCGGGTCAGCCCCAGCATTTT

D: -
size: -
J: TRBJ2-1
V: TRBV4-3
CDR3: CASSQSLRYSYNEQFF
DNA: TGCGCCAGCAGCCAAAGTTTGCGGTACTCCTACAATGAGCAGTTCTTC

D: TRBD2
size: few
J: TRBJ2-3
V: TRBV2
CDR3: CASGGGGRETDTQYF
DNA: TGTGCCAGCGGGGGCGGGGGGCGCGAGACAGATACGCAGTATTTT

D: TRBD1
size: -
J: TRBJ2-2
V: TRBV9
CDR3: CASSGRQGVTGELFF
DNA: TGTGCCAGCAGCGGTCGACAGGGTGTCACCGGGGAGCTGTTTTTT

D: TRBD1
size: -
J: TRBJ1-1
V: TRBV6-1
CDR3: CASSDPDRGRRDTEAFF
DNA: TGTGCCAGCAGTGACCCCGACAGGGGAAGACGGGACACTGAAGCTTTCTTT

D: -
size: -
J: TRBJ2-7
V: TRBV3-1/TRBV3-2
CDR3: CASSQVNYEQYF
DNA: TGTGCCAGCAGCCAAGTTAACTACGAGCAGTACTTC

D: TRBD2
size: -
J: TRBJ2-7
V: TRBV19
CDR3: CATARRLAGEQYF
DNA: TGTGCCACTGCCCGACGACTAGCGGGCGAGCAGTACTTC

D: TRBD1
size: -
J: TRBJ2-7
V: TRBV28
CDR3: CASSPDRFPYEQYF
DNA: TGTGCCAGCAGTCCGGACAGGTTCCCCTACGAGCAGTACTTC

D: TRBD2
size: -
J: TRBJ2-5
V: TRBV28
CDR3: CASKPEGGREETQYF
DNA: TGTGCCAGCAAACCTGAGGGAGGGAGAGAGGAGACCCAGTACTTC

D: -
size: -
J: TRBJ1-4
V: TRBV7-9
CDR3: CASSLAGLNEKLFF
DNA: TGTGCCAGCAGCTTAGCTGGACTCAACGAAAAACTGTTTTTT

D: TRBD1
size: -
J: TRBJ1-1
V: TRBV7-6
CDR3: CASSLGQGGNTEAFF
DNA: TGTGCCAGCAGCTTAGGACAGGGGGGAAACACTGAAGCTTTCTTT

D: -
size: -
J: TRBJ2-6
V: TRBV11-2
CDR3: CASSLLRLSGANVLTF
DNA: TGTGCCAGCAGCTTATTGAGACTCTCTGGGGCCAACGTCCTGACTTTC

D: TRBD1
size: -
J: TRBJ2-7
V: TRBV6-6
CDR3: CASSGQGYEQYF
DNA: TGTGCCAGCAGTGGACAGGGGTACGAGCAGTACTTC

D: -
size: -
J: TRBJ1-1
V: TRBV2
CDR3: CASRGGKRVLVQAFF
DNA: TGTGCCAGCAGGGGGGGGAAGAGAGTTTTAGTCCAAGCTTTCTTT

D: -
size: -
J: TRBJ2-6
V: TRBV9
CDR3: CASSVGQSSGANVLTF
DNA: TGTGCCAGCAGCGTAGGACAGAGCTCTGGGGCCAACGTCCTGACTTTC

D: -
size: -
J: TRBJ1-2
V: TRBV5-1
CDR3: CASSVRGDGYTF
DNA: TGCGCCAGCAGCGTGCGGGGGGATGGCTACACCTTC

D: -
size: few
J: TRBJ1-6
V: TRBV19
CDR3: CASSITGRSPLHF
DNA: TGTGCCAGTAGTATTACAGGCCGTTCACCCCTCCACTTT

D: -
size: -
J: TRBJ2-7
V: TRBV5-6
CDR3: CASSRKGYYEQYF
DNA: TGTGCCAGCAGCAGGAAGGGATACTACGAGCAGTACTTC

D: -
size: -
J: TRBJ1-6
V: TRBV10-3
CDR3: CAISESSISGNSPLHF
DNA: TGTGCCATCAGTGAGTCGAGTATATCAGGGAATTCACCCCTCCACTTT

D: -
size: -
J: TRBJ2-2
V: TRBV24-1
CDR3: CATRQKTTGELFF
DNA: TGTGCCACCCGACAGAAGACCACCGGGGAGCTGTTTTTT

D: -
size: -
J: TRBJ2-6
V: TRBV5-1
CDR3: CASSAQVDNVLTF
DNA: TGCGCCAGCAGCGCACAGGTTGACAACGTCCTGACTTTC

D: -
size: -
J: TRBJ2-7
V: TRBV28
CDR3: CASSSGTINYEQYF
DNA: TGTGCCAGCAGTTCCGGGACAATTAACTACGAGCAGTACTTC

D: TRBD1
size: -
J: TRBJ2-7
V: TRBV19
CDR3: CASSRQGGYEQYF
DNA: TGTGCCAGTAGTCGACAGGGGGGCTACGAGCAGTACTTC

D: -
size: many
J: TRBJ1-1
V: TRBV11-2
CDR3: CASSLDFGGNTEAFF
DNA: TGTGCCAGCAGCTTAGATTTTGGCGGTAACACTGAAGCTTTCTTT

D: -
size: once
J: TRBJ2-5
V: TRBV28
CDR3: CASSPTGRRETQYF
DNA: TGTGCCAGCAGTCCAACAGGTCGTAGGGAGACCCAGTACTTC

D: TRBD2
size: once
J: TRBJ2-5
V: TRBV7-6
CDR3: CANSLRGGLETQYF
DNA: TGTGCCAACAGCCTCCGGGGGGGCCTTGAGACCCAGTACTTC

D: TRBD1
size: -
J: TRBJ1-6
V: TRBV3-1/TRBV3-2
CDR3: CASSSGQGGSPLHF
DNA: TGTGCCAGCAGCTCCGGACAGGGCGGTTCACCCCTCCACTTT

D: -
size: -
J: TRBJ1-5
V: TRBV12-2
CDR3: CASRPHRPDRGGYQPQHF
DNA: TGTGCAAGTCGCCCACATAGACCCGACAGGGGAGGTTATCAGCCCCAGCATTTT

D: -
size: once
J: TRBJ2-3
V: TRBV5-1
CDR3: CASTKGGNTDTQYF
DNA: TGCGCCAGCACTAAGGGTGGGAACACAGATACGCAGTATTTT

D: TRBD1
size: -
J: TRBJ1-5
V: TRBV7-2
CDR3: CASSPSGQGAFQPQHF
DNA: TGTGCCAGCAGCCCTAGTGGACAGGGGGCTTTTCAGCCCCAGCATTTT

D: -
size: -
J: TRBJ1-1
V: TRBV19
CDR3: CASKKQEPNTEAFF
DNA: TGTGCCAGTAAAAAACAGGAACCCAACACTGAAGCTTTCTTT

D: -
size: -
J: TRBJ2-3
V: TRBV5-1
CDR3: CASSKNPDSPDTQYF
DNA: TGCGCCAGCAGTAAAAACCCGGACAGTCCCGATACGCAGTATTTT